This is a list of T cell receptor beta chains from one sample in a study of CD8 T cells in ankylosing spondylitis. A single record per CDR3 protein comes from TCRdb applying MiXCR to the 5' RACE reads. Of about 36,000 distinct CDR3 sequences in the sample, 9.5% to 11% were seen once. Source material: synovial fluid, either unsorted or a sorted T cell fraction (not recorded which). These receptor sequences come from a male donor with ankylosing spondylitis. CDR3s include the opening cysteine and the closing phenylalanine or tryptophan. D genes are given only for firm matches. Rows give clone size only sometimes, using once, few, many, or a class for an expanded clone.

TRBV7-2	TRBD2	TRBJ2-1	few	TGTGCCAGCAGCTACACTAGCGGGAGTGGTGTTGAGCAGTTCTTC	CASSYTSGSGVEQFF
TRBV20-1	NA	TRBJ2-3	NA	TGCAGTGAAGTCCCAAGTCTCTTCACAGATACGCAGTATTTT	CSEVPSLFTDTQYF
TRBV19	NA	TRBJ2-1	many	TGTGCCAGTAGCGTAGACGGTATGAATGAGCAGTTCTTC	CASSVDGMNEQFF
TRBV4-2	NA	TRBJ1-1	few	TGTGCCAGCAGCCAGCGAAGGGGGGCGGAAGCTTTCTTT	CASSQRRGAEAFF
TRBV7-9	NA	TRBJ2-7	many	TGTGCCAGCAGCCTGGGGCTCGACTCCTACGAGCAGTACTTC	CASSLGLDSYEQYF
TRBV11-1	NA	TRBJ2-2	few	TGTGCCAGCAGCTTTAGGGGAGCGGACACCGGGGAGCTGTTTTTT	CASSFRGADTGELFF
TRBV20-1	NA	TRBJ2-3	many	TGCAGTGCTAGAGTCCCCTGGAGTGGGTCAGATACGCAGTATTTT	CSARVPWSGSDTQYF
TRBV7-9	TRBD1	TRBJ2-1	many	TGTGCCAGCAGCCTACCTACAGGGGTCAATGAGCAGTTCTTC	CASSLPTGVNEQFF
TRBV28	NA	TRBJ1-2	many	TGTGCCAGCAGTTTTCAGCGGTACTATGGCTACACCTTC	CASSFQRYYGYTF
TRBV7-8	NA	TRBJ2-7	few	TGTGCCAGCAGCTTAACCTCATGGAGCGACTCCTACGAGCAGTACTTC	CASSLTSWSDSYEQYF
TRBV7-8	TRBD1	TRBJ1-4	many	TGTGCCAGCAGCTTCGACAGGGCTATTAATGAAAAACTGTTTTTT	CASSFDRAINEKLFF
TRBV15	TRBD2	TRBJ2-3	few	TGTGCCACCAGCAGAGATTTGACTAGCGGGAGACGAGATACGCAGTATTTT	CATSRDLTSGRRDTQYF
TRBV4-3	NA	TRBJ2-3	NA	TGCGCCAGCAGCCAAGATAAGGGGACGTTTGATACGCAGTATTTT	CASSQDKGTFDTQYF
TRBV15	TRBD1	TRBJ2-1	NA	TGTGCCACCAGCACTAGTATGGGGACAGGGGTCAATGAGCAGTTCTTC	CATSTSMGTGVNEQFF